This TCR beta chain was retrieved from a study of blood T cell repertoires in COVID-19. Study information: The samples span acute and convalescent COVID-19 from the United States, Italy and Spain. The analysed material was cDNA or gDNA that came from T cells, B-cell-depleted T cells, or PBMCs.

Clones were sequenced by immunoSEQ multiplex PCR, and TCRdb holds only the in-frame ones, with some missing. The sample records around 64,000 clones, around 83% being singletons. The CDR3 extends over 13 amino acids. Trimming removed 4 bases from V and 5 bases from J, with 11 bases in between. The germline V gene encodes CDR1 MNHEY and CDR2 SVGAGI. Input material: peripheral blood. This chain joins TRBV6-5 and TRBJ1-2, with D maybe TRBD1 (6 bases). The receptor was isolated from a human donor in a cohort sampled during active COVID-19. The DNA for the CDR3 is TGTGCCAGCAGTTGGGTGCAGGGGTATGGCTACACCTTC. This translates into CASSWVQGYGYTF.